A single sample gave rise to the 27 T cell receptor beta chains below, sequenced in a study of blood T cell repertoires in COVID-19. TCRdb's table, derived via immunoSEQ multiplex PCR, lists solely in-frame clones and lacks some. Of tens of thousands of clones detected, 82% appear once; the ten largest clones hold around a fifth. Sequencing was performed on peripheral blood. Receptors were obtained from a woman in her sixties with acute or convalescent COVID-19.

This chain connects TRBV6-2 or TRBV6-3 to TRBJ1-1; possibly TRBD1 for D (5 bases). The germline V gene has CDR1 MNHEY and CDR2 SVGEGT. The CDR3 contains 12 residues. Deletions cut 3 bases from V and 10 bases from J, with 12 bases between. CDR3 nucleotides: TGTGCCAGCAGTTATTTAGGGGCGCCAGCTTTCTTT. Translation gives CASSYLGAPAFF.

The chain has TRBV4-3 and TRBJ2-7; TRBD2 matches 7 bases. Trimming removed 0 bases from V and 2 bases from J; junction bases left unmatched: 4. From germline, CDR1 is LGHNA and CDR2 YSLEER. This CDR3 region has 15 residues. The CDR3 region is CASSQDGRGAYEQYF. The CDR3 DNA follows: TGCGCCAGCAGCCAAGATGGGAGGGGAGCCTACGAGCAGTACTTC.

The chain recombines TRBV6-5 with TRBJ1-4; 10 bases fit TRBD1. CDR3 length: 14 residues. Unmatched junction bases numbered 6, after V lost 6 bases and J lost 8 bases. The germline V gene has CDR1 MNHEY and CDR2 SVGAGI. Here the CDR3 reads CASSRTGGSEKLFF. Written as DNA, the CDR3 is TGTGCCAGCAGCCGGACAGGGGGAAGCGAAAAACTGTTTTTT.

The chain employs TRBV7-6 and TRBJ1-5, with D maybe TRBD1 (5 bases). CDR1 SGHVS and CDR2 FNYEAQ come from the germline V gene. This CDR3 is 16 amino acids long. The germline V and J ends were trimmed by 4 bases and 4 bases, with 17 bases remaining between them. The CDR3 nucleotides are TGTGCCAGCAGCTCCGGGGGAGAGGGGACGAATCAGCCCCAGCATTTT. This sequence encodes CASSSGGEGTNQPQHF.

As to this clone: Different DNA sequences within this sample yield the same CDR3. The rearrangement uses TRBV5-1 and TRBJ1-2; 7 bases line up with TRBD1. The ends lost 4 bases at V and 3 bases at J; junction bases unmatched: 3. This CDR3 has 13 amino acids. CDR1 and CDR2 (germline): SGHRS, YFSETQ. CDR3 sequence (DNA): TGCGCCAGCAGCCCCCAGGGGGACTATGGCTACACCTTC. This gives the protein CASSPQGDYGYTF.

This clone was detected a few times. This sequence joins TRBV21-1 and TRBJ1-4; the table names TRBD1, a call not compared with the DNA. TRBV21-1 is an annotated pseudogene. This CDR3 comprises 14 residues. CDR3 coding DNA: TGTGCCAGCACCTGTGGACAGTCTGGGGAAAAACTGTTTTTT. This encodes CASTCGQSGEKLFF.

The V gene is TRBV7-8, the J gene TRBJ2-2, with 8 bases lining up with TRBD1. The germline gives CDR1 SGHVS, CDR2 FQNEAQ. With 6 bases clipped from V and 3 bases from J, the junction kept 6 bases outside the gene matches. This CDR3 has 15 residues. The CDR3 region has the DNA TGTGCCAGCAGAGTAGGACAGGGAGACACCGGGGAGCTGTTTTTT. Encoded protein: CASRVGQGDTGELFF.

The chain combines TRBV25-1 with TRBJ1-2; 9 bases match TRBD1. The ends lost 2 bases at V and 4 bases at J; junction bases unmatched: 5. Germline CDR1 reads MGHDK; CDR2 reads SYGVNS. The CDR3 is 15 amino acids. The CDR3 DNA reads as TGTGCCAGCAGTGAACCGGGACAGGGCCTCTATGGCTACACCTTC. Protein sequence: CASSEPGQGLYGYTF.

V gene TRBV4-2 combines with J gene TRBJ1-6; D might be TRBD1 (5 bases). Germline assignment: CDR1 LGHNA and CDR2 YNFKEQ. V was trimmed by 7 bases and J by 3 bases, leaving 10 bases between them. The CDR3 extends over 14 amino acids. The CDR3 here is CASTDRVYNSPLHF. The CDR3 bases are TGTGCCAGCACAGACAGAGTCTATAATTCACCCCTCCACTTT.

This chain uses TRBV7-9 with TRBJ1-2; D is perhaps TRBD1 (5 bases). Germline V gene lookup returns CDR1 SEHNR and CDR2 FQNEAQ (reference sequence). This CDR3 is 13 amino acids long. Between the trimmed V and J ends, which lost 6 bases and 6 bases, there was a span of 14 bases. The DNA of the CDR3 is TGTGCCAGCAGGCGGGGACCGTCTAATGGCTACACCTTC. This encodes CASRRGPSNGYTF.

The chain uses TRBV7-8 and TRBJ1-1; a possible D gene is TRBD1 (5 bases). Trimming removed 5 bases from V and 1 base from J, with 17 bases in between. Germline loops: CDR1 SGHVS, CDR2 FQNEAQ. The CDR3 has 16 amino acids. Here the CDR3 DNA reads TGTGCCAGCAGCACCAAAAAGAACACAGGGAACACTGAAGCTTTCTTT. It yields the protein CASSTKKNTGNTEAFF.

This clone has a handful of counts. The chain couples TRBV29-1 to TRBJ2-5, with 7 positions matching TRBD1. This CDR3 region has 13 residues. Germline V gene data show CDR1 as SQVTM and CDR2 as ANQGSEA. The V segment lost 4 bases and the J segment 3 bases; nucleotides outside the gene matches: 5. The CDR3 protein is CSVVGDRKETQYF. CDR3 DNA: TGCAGCGTTGTTGGGGACAGAAAAGAGACCCAGTACTTC.

The rearrangement links TRBV13 to TRBJ2-3, with TRBD2 matching 10 bases. The CDR3 length is 18 residues. The germline CDR1 and CDR2 sequences are PRHDT and FYEKMQ (reference sequence). V lost 2 bases, J lost 2 bases, and 10 bases stayed unmatched. Here the CDR3 reads CASSLWIVLAGTTDTQYF. The CDR3 bases are TGTGCCAGCAGCTTATGGATCGTACTAGCGGGGACCACAGATACGCAGTATTTT.

The chain joins TRBV19 to TRBJ1-2; tentatively, D is TRBD1 (5 bases). The CDR3 extends over 13 amino acids. Per germline, CDR1 LNHDA and CDR2 SQIVND (reference sequence). The V gene lost 3 bases and the J gene lost 8 bases, with 13 bases spanning the gap. CDR3 nucleotide sequence: TGTGCCAGTAGTATTCCAGGGCGTAAAGGCTACACCTTC. This codes for CASSIPGRKGYTF.

The gene calls are TRBV10-3 and TRBJ1-6, with TRBD1 identical over 7 bases. The length of the CDR3 is 13 residues. The junction had 6 bases not matched to a gene; V was cut back by 11 bases and J by 5 bases. In germline, CDR1 is ENHRY, CDR2 SYGVKD. The CDR3 spells CAGRDSNNSPLHF. The CDR3 DNA reads as TGTGCCGGCCGGGACAGTAATAATTCACCCCTCCACTTT.

The chain carries TRBV14 and TRBJ1-2; D gene unclear. Germline V gene lookup returns CDR1 SGHDN and CDR2 FVKESK. The length of the CDR3 is 13 residues. The V gene lost 1 base and the J gene lost 8 bases, with 11 bases spanning the gap. The CDR3 DNA reads TGTGCCAGCAGCCAAGTCTCTACTGCGGGCTACACCTTC. Translating gives CASSQVSTAGYTF. Looking up the rest from reference TRBV14 and TRBJ1-2 gives the full variable domain: EAGVTQFPSHSVIEKGQTVTLRCDPISGHDNLYWYRRVMGKEIKFLLHFVKESKQDESGMPNNRFLAERTGGTYSTLKVQPAELEDSGVYFCASSQVSTAGYTFGSGTRLTVV.

The chain is built from TRBV19 and TRBJ2-3; possibly TRBD2 for D (5 bases). CDR3 length equals 17 residues. CDR1 is LNHDA, CDR2 SQIVND, per germline (reference sequence). Trimming took 5 bases from V and 4 from J, leaving 22 bases between them. The CDR3 spells CASSGYHPGFSADTQYF. The CDR3 DNA follows: TGTGCCAGTAGTGGGTATCATCCGGGGTTCTCCGCAGATACGCAGTATTTT.

The chain has TRBV9 and TRBJ1-3, with D unresolved. The CDR3 totals 18 residues. CDR1 is SGDLS, CDR2 YYNGEE, per germline. V was clipped by 0 bases and J by 0 bases, with 16 bases between them. DNA for the CDR3: TGTGCCAGCAGCGTAGGCCCCCTCGGAAGGAGCTCTGGAAACACCATATATTTT. Translation: CASSVGPLGRSSGNTIYF.

This sequence joins TRBV5-1 and TRBJ2-1; D remains unclear. The length of the CDR3 is 13 residues. From germline, CDR1 is SGHRS and CDR2 YFSETQ. Trimming took 4 bases from V and 5 from J, leaving 10 bases between them. The CDR3 protein is CASSLTPNNEQFF. The CDR3 region has the DNA TGCGCCAGCAGCCTTACACCGAACAATGAGCAGTTCTTC.

Comments on this clone: A read error may produce the germline difference seen at one junction end. The chain is built from TRBV2 and TRBJ2-7; 7 bases line up with TRBD1. The CDR3 has 11 amino acids. Germline assignment: CDR1 SNHLY and CDR2 FYNNEI. CDR3 protein: CASSVMDRFNF. The CDR3 coding sequence is TGTGCCAGCAGTGTGATGGACAGGTTTAACTTC. Combining the CDR3 with reference TRBV2 and TRBJ2-7 gives the whole variable domain EPEVTQTPSHQVTQMGQEVILRCVPISNHLYFYWYRQILGQKVEFLVSFYNNEISEKSEIFDDQFSVERPDGSNFTLKIRSTKLEDSAMYFCASSVMDRFNFGPGTRLTVT.

The chain uses TRBV5-1 and TRBJ1-2; 10 positions agree with TRBD1. Trimming at V came to 2 bases and at J to 7 bases, leaving 8 bases not matched to a gene. The CDR3 sequence is 15 residues long. The germline V gene encodes CDR1 SGHRS and CDR2 YFSETQ. CDR3 region: CASSFGDRGLGGYTF. CDR3 nucleotides: TGCGCCAGCAGCTTTGGTGACAGGGGGCTTGGTGGCTACACCTTC.

This clone is a singleton in its sample. This chain links TRBV6-5 with TRBJ2-3, with a weak D call TRBD2 (6 bases). The CDR3 extends over 16 amino acids. Germline V gene lookup returns CDR1 MNHEY and CDR2 SVGAGI. V lost 2 bases and J 6 bases, leaving 18 bases between the germline ends. CDR3 sequence reads: CASSYLPGTRLDTQYF. Here the CDR3 DNA reads TGTGCCAGCAGTTACCTCCCCGGGACTCGTCTCGATACGCAGTATTTT.

In the case of this clone: The junction departs from the called germline gene at one end, perhaps through a read error. The genes are TRBV7-2 and TRBJ2-7, with TRBD1 matching over 10 bases. Germline V gene lookup returns CDR1 SGHTA and CDR2 FQGNSA. CDR3 length: 15 amino acids. The chain's CDR3 is CAGSWDRDRGYEQYF. CDR3 nucleotides: TGTGCCGGCAGCTGGGACCGGGACAGGGGCTACGAGCAGTACTTC.

This chain joins TRBV14 and TRBJ1-1, with D perhaps TRBD1 (5 bases). V lost 3 bases to trimming and J lost 12 bases, with 26 bases between them. CDR1 and CDR2 (germline): SGHDN, FVKESK. The CDR3 totals 16 residues. The DNA of the CDR3 is TGTGCCAGCAGCCAGGTCTATCGAATAGGGGTCCTCGATCCTTTCTTT. This sequence encodes CASSQVYRIGVLDPFF.

The chain links TRBV2 to TRBJ1-2; D is unclear. The CDR3 sequence is 11 residues long. The ends were cut back, 6 bases at V and 2 bases at J, with 4 bases in the middle. Germline-derived CDR1 and CDR2 are SNHLY and FYNNEI. DNA of the CDR3: TGTGCCAGCAGCGTCAACTATGGCTACACCTTC. It specifies CASSVNYGYTF.

This rearrangement joins TRBV15 to TRBJ1-6; no definite D call. Germline loops: CDR1 LNHNV, CDR2 YYDKDF (reference sequence). Trimming stripped 1 base from V and 10 bases from J, with 20 bases between. This CDR3 has 17 residues. The CDR3 here is CATSRVPTVPSGSPLHF. The CDR3 nucleotides read TGTGCCACCAGCAGAGTACCCACAGTTCCCTCTGGATCACCCCTCCACTTT.

The J gene is TRBJ1-4, the V gene TRBV14; 7 positions match TRBD1. The J segment lost 5 bases and the V segment lost 5 bases, leaving 8 bases of the junction unmatched. CDR3 length equals 15 residues. The germline gives CDR1 SGHDN, CDR2 FVKESK. CDR3 DNA: TGTGCCAGCAGCATCCGGACAGGCCTAAATGAAAAACTGTTTTTT. This gives the protein CASSIRTGLNEKLFF.